This T cell receptor (beta chain) is from a study of metastatic and nonmetastatic thyroid tumors. Nobody among the patients had been given any treatment before thyroid surgery. This clone was counted only a few times. TCRdb re-called clones via MiXCR from the PCR reads. The sample includes about 43,000 clones, 3% to 3.5% of them seen just once. CDR1 SEHNR and CDR2 FQNEAQ come from the germline V gene (reference sequence). The germline V and J ends were trimmed by 4 bases and 6 bases, with 13 bases remaining between them. The CDR3 has 13 amino acids. The sequence derives from a female donor with papillary thyroid cancer or a benign thyroid nodule (not recorded which). Some clones in this sample may be carry-over from other donors' samples. The V call is TRBV7-9, the J call TRBJ2-7; D is possibly TRBD1 (6 bases). The sequenced material came from blood. The CDR3 nucleotides read TGTGCCAGCAGCTCCGGACAGTTTGGCGAGCAGTACTTC. Its protein product is CASSSGQFGEQYF.